This T cell receptor (beta chain) is drawn from a study of blood T cell repertoires in COVID-19. Recovered status in Cohort 3 required two negative PCRs, clearance, or symptom resolution. In the authors' methods: Amplification from reference gene primers served as the basis for estimated nucleated cell counts. Sequencing used immunoSEQ multiplex PCR; TCRdb keeps in-frame clones, though not all of them. V, J and clone size were drawn from that table, and D and trimming were deduced from the DNA. The data hold 380,000 or so clones, with over 75% observed a single time. This CDR3 is 17 amino acids long. CDR1 and CDR2 from the germline V gene are SGHVS and FQNEAQ. V shed 0 bases, J shed 4 bases, and the junction held 9 bases outside the gene matches.

The J gene is TRBJ2-5, the V gene TRBV7-8; 9 bases are a match to TRBD1. The sequence was obtained from a man aged 25-45 years who had recovered from COVID-19. Source material: PBMCs or T cells enriched from blood (not recorded which). CDR3 nucleotide sequence: TGTGCCAGCAGCTTAGCGCTCGGGACAGGGATGGGAGAGACCCAGTACTTC. Protein: CASSLALGTGMGETQYF.